Presented here are 21 T cell receptor beta chains from one specimen sequenced in a study of T cells in women clearing cervical HPV infection. Repertoires were generated with immunoSEQ multiplex PCR, while TCRdb's copy carries only in-frame clones and drops some. The table for this sample gives some 43,000 clones. Sequencing used blood buffy coat. All receptors come from a woman aged 18-69 years with a cervical HPV16 infection that either progressed to CIN3+ or cleared (not recorded which).

CDR3: CASNRVETGELFF. The part of the CDR3 DNA that was read is TGTGCCAGTAACAGGGTGGAGACCGGGGAG. The chain uses TRBV19 and TRBJ2-2; D is possibly TRBD1 (6 bases). The read is 3 residues too short to cover the CDR3 end, so that end is filled in from the germline J gene. Germline-derived CDR1 and CDR2 are LNHDA and SQIVND (reference sequence). The V end was cut by 7 bases, the J end by 5 bases, with 11 bases between. There are 13 residues in the CDR3.

With regard to this clone: The read finishes 3 residues shy of the CDR3 end, and the germline J gene is used to complete it. This sequence joins TRBV19 and TRBJ1-2; 10 positions match TRBD1. The CDR3 runs to 14 residues. The germline V gene has CDR1 LNHDA and CDR2 SQIVND (reference sequence). The ends lost 5 bases at V and 6 bases at J; junction bases unmatched: 6. CDR3 in amino acids: CASSPGQGVNGYTF. The part of the CDR3 DNA that was read is TGTGCCAGTAGTCCCGGACAGGGGGTGAATGGC.

In the case of this clone: The read terminates 3 residues ahead of where the CDR3 ends, so the germline J gene completes it. The chain employs TRBV5-5 and TRBJ1-2, with D perhaps matching TRBD1 (5 bases). This CDR3 has 14 amino acids. Germline V gene data show CDR1 as SGHKS and CDR2 as YYEKEE (reference sequence). Trimming removed 6 bases at V and 2 bases at J, with 14 bases between. The part of the CDR3 DNA that was read is TGTGCCAGCACCAAAACGGGGGGGAACTATGGC. Its translation: CASTKTGGNYG. The full CDR3 protein is CASTKTGGNYGYTF. The complete variable domain, with remaining parts taken from reference TRBV5-5 and TRBJ1-2, reads DAGVTQSPTHLIKTRGQQVTLRCSPISGHKSVSWYQQVLGQGPQFIFQYYEKEERGRGNFPDRFSARQFPNYSSELNVNALLLGDSALYLCASTKTGGNYGYTFGSGTRLTVV.

In the case of this clone: The read gets to within 3 residues of the CDR3 end, and the germline J gene fills in the rest. The chain employs TRBV20-1 and TRBJ1-1, with D perhaps TRBD1 (5 bases). CDR3 length: 15 residues. The V end was cut by 6 bases, the J end by 0 bases, with 17 bases between. Germline CDR1 is DFQATT and CDR2 is SNEGSKA (reference sequence). CDR3 residues: CSATRGGAMNTEAFF. Partial CDR3 DNA: TGCAGTGCCACCCGGGGGGGAGCGATGAACACTGAA.

A remark on this clone: The CDR3 goes on 3 residues after the read ends, and that part is filled in from the germline J gene. The genes are TRBV13 and TRBJ1-4, with 8 bases aligning to TRBD1. CDR3 length: 16 residues. The ends lost 4 bases at V and 7 bases at J; junction bases unmatched: 11. Looked up from germline, CDR1 is PRHDT and CDR2 is FYEKMQ (reference sequence). The DNA read from the CDR3 is TGTGCCAGCAGCTCCAACGGCGCAGGGGGCGGTGAAAAA. Encoded protein: CASSSNGAGGGEK. The entire CDR3 protein reads CASSSNGAGGGEKLFF. Supplemented by reference TRBV13 and TRBJ1-4, the full variable domain reads AAGVIQSPRHLIKEKRETATLKCYPIPRHDTVYWYQQGPGQDPQFLISFYEKMQSDKGSIPDRFSAQQFSDYHSELNMSSLELGDSALYFCASSSNGAGGGEKLFFGSGTQLSVL.

Frequency places this clone as medium-sized. Coverage ceases 3 residues before the CDR3 finishes, and the germline J gene fills in the end. The genes are TRBV7-8 and TRBJ1-5; D perhaps matches TRBD1 (5 bases). Trimming stripped 2 bases from V and 6 bases from J, with 11 bases between. Germline CDR1 and CDR2: SGHVS and FQNEAQ. This CDR3 is built from 14 residues. The DNA read from the CDR3 is TGTGCCAGCAGCTTATCAGGGATCGGTCAGCCC. Amino acid sequence: CASSLSGIGQP. The full CDR3 is CASSLSGIGQPQHF.

Points on this clone: The read ends 3 residues early relative to the CDR3; the germline J gene fills the gap. The chain couples TRBV15 to TRBJ2-7; TRBD2 matches 7 bases. Germline V gene lookup returns CDR1 LNHNV and CDR2 YYDKDF (reference sequence). V dropped 8 bases and J dropped 0; count of bases not matched to a gene: 7. The CDR3 consists of 14 residues. This chain's CDR3 is CATRIGGSSYEQYF. The DNA read from the CDR3 is TGTGCCACCCGCATCGGGGGGAGCTCCTACGAG.

Comment on this clone: Read coverage stops 3 residues before the CDR3 terminus; the germline J gene supplies the remainder. The chain has TRBV7-3 and TRBJ2-3; 10 nucleotides agree with TRBD1. The CDR3 totals 14 residues. CDR1 and CDR2 from the germline V gene are SGHTA and FQGTGA. The sequenced CDR3 bases are TGTGCCAGCAGCTTCAGGGACAGGGGATTAGCG. This translates into CASSFRDRGLA. The complete CDR3 sequence is CASSFRDRGLAQYF.

Comment on this clone: The read terminates 3 residues before the CDR3 end, so the remaining end is supplied by the germline J gene. J is TRBJ1-1 and V is TRBV7-9; D is uncertain. Germline V gene lookup returns CDR1 SEHNR and CDR2 FQNEAQ (reference sequence). The CDR3 runs 15 residues. The V end was cut by 0 bases, the J end by 7 bases, with 15 bases between. CDR3 region: CASSLARQLLSEAFF. The covered CDR3 bases are TGTGCCAGCAGCTTAGCGCGGCAGCTCTTGAGTGAA.

About this clone itself: From the germline J gene comes the end of the CDR3, since the read stops 3 residues before it. V gene TRBV5-1 combines with J gene TRBJ2-7; 8 bases agree with TRBD1. Germline trimming cut 0 bases from V and 5 bases from J; bases unmatched to any gene: 4. CDR1 SGHRS and CDR2 YFSETQ come from the germline V gene. The CDR3 spans 14 residues. The CDR3 sequence is CASSLGQGWDEQYF. The part of the CDR3 DNA that was read is TGCGCCAGCAGCTTGGGACAGGGGTGGGACGAG.

Note on this clone: The CDR3 extends 3 residues past the end of the read, so its final part is completed from the germline J gene. The gene calls are TRBV10-1 and TRBJ1-1; 7 nucleotides agree with TRBD1. V dropped 2 bases and J dropped 0; count of bases not matched to a gene: 3. This CDR3 has 15 amino acids. Germline-derived CDR1 and CDR2 are WNHNN and SYGVQD (reference sequence). CDR3 bases read: TGCGCCAGCAGTGAGAAAGGGGGCATGAACACTGAA. It encodes CASSEKGGMNTE. The complete CDR3 protein is CASSEKGGMNTEAFF.

A note on this clone: The read ends 3 residues early relative to the CDR3; the germline J gene fills the gap. This sequence joins TRBV7-9 and TRBJ2-2, with 8 bases identical to TRBD2. Germline V lookup: CDR1 SEHNR, CDR2 FQNEAQ (reference sequence). CDR3 size: 15 residues. Here the CDR3 reads CASSPGGGLNEKLFF. CDR3 DNA, as far as it was read: TGTGCCAGCAGCCCCGGGGGGGGATTAAATGAAAAG.

As concerns this clone: The CDR3 goes on 3 residues after the read ends, and that part is filled in from the germline J gene. The rearrangement links TRBV7-9 to TRBJ1-2, with unresolved D. The CDR3 length is 13 residues. Looked up from germline, CDR1 is SEHNR and CDR2 is FQNEAQ (reference sequence). CDR3 protein: CASSLEQLADYTF. Partial CDR3 DNA: TGTGCCAGCAGCTTAGAGCAGCTAGCCGAC.

Note on this clone: Read data end 3 residues before the CDR3 end; the end is taken from the germline J gene. This chain links TRBV2 with TRBJ1-4; 7 nucleotides match TRBD1. The germline V gene has CDR1 SNHLY and CDR2 FYNNEI. The CDR3 extends over 13 amino acids. This CDR3 reads CASRVGTDSPLFF. The CDR3 DNA, read in part, is TGTGCCAGCAGGGTTGGGACAGATTCACCA.

Details on this clone: The observed sequence ends 3 residues before the CDR3 terminus, with the missing tail filled in from the germline J gene. The V and J genes are TRBV20-1 and TRBJ2-3, with TRBD1 identical over 8 bases. This CDR3 comprises 15 residues. Germline CDR1 and CDR2: DFQATT and SNEGSKA (reference sequence). Trimming took 5 bases from V and 2 from J; bases not matched to a gene: 9. The CDR3 bases that were read are TGCAGTGCTCAGGGGGCCGAGGGGGACACAGATACG. Its translation: CSAQGAEGDTDT. The entire CDR3 is CSAQGAEGDTDTQYF.

Turning to this clone: The read terminates 3 residues before the CDR3 end, so the remaining end is supplied by the germline J gene. This chain connects TRBV14 to TRBJ1-4; 9 positions match TRBD1. This CDR3 spans 19 amino acids. Per germline, CDR1 SGHDN and CDR2 FVKESK. The CDR3 DNA, read in part, is TGTGCCAGCAGCCAAGATGGACAGGGGATTAACACTGGGGCCAACGTA. Protein sequence: CASSQDGQGINTGANV. The whole CDR3 protein reads CASSQDGQGINTGANVLFF.

Concerning this clone: The read gets to within 3 residues of the CDR3 end, and the germline J gene fills in the rest. The chain is built from TRBV5-6 and TRBJ1-2, with TRBD1 matching over 8 bases. The germline V gene has CDR1 SGHDT and CDR2 YYEEEE. The CDR3 extends over 12 amino acids. The CDR3 region is CASMDRDEGYTF. CDR3 DNA (partial): TGTGCCAGCATGGACAGGGACGAGGGC. The full variable domain, rest sourced from reference TRBV5-6 and TRBJ1-2, is DAGVTQSPTHLIKTRGQQVTLRCSPKSGHDTVSWYQQALGQGPQFIFQYYEEEERQRGNFPDRFSGHQFPNYSSELNVNALLLGDSALYLCASMDRDEGYTFGSGTRLTVV.

CDR3 protein: CASSEDRLYGYTF. The CDR3 DNA, read in part, is TGTGCCAGCAGTGAGGACAGGCTTTATGGC. The chain carries TRBV6-1 and TRBJ1-2; 7 nucleotides line up with TRBD1. The CDR3 extends 3 residues past the end of the read, so its final part is completed from the germline J gene. Germline CDR1 MNHNS, CDR2 SASEGT. Germline trimming cut 3 bases from V and 5 bases from J; bases unmatched to any gene: 3. The CDR3 runs 13 residues.

A word on this clone: Read data end 3 residues before the CDR3 end; the end is taken from the germline J gene. The J gene is TRBJ1-1, the V gene TRBV5-5; the D gene is possibly TRBD1 (5 bases). There are 14 residues in the CDR3. The ends were cut back, 4 bases at V and 5 bases at J, with 15 bases in the middle. CDR1 is SGHKS, CDR2 YYEKEE, per germline (reference sequence). Partial CDR3 DNA: TGTGCCAGCAGCCAACAGGTAACGAATACTGAA. Translation gives CASSQQVTNTE. The entire CDR3 reads CASSQQVTNTEAFF.

In regard to this clone: Coverage ceases 3 residues before the CDR3 finishes, and the germline J gene fills in the end. The chain is built from TRBV19 and TRBJ2-4; D call uncertain. The CDR3 spans 13 residues. Germline CDR1 is LNHDA and CDR2 is SQIVND (reference sequence). The part of the CDR3 DNA that was read is TGTGCCAGTAGTATCCCATTTAACTATGGT. It is translated as CASSIPFNYG. The CDR3, in full, reads CASSIPFNYGQYF.

Comments on this clone: The observed sequence ends 3 residues before the CDR3 terminus, with the missing tail filled in from the germline J gene. The chain joins TRBV19 to TRBJ2-2; D unresolved. CDR3 length: 13 amino acids. Germline V gives CDR1 LNHDA, CDR2 SQIVND (reference sequence). The part of the CDR3 DNA that was read is TGTGCCAGTAGTATTGTTCCCGGTTCACCG. This encodes CASSIVPGSP. The CDR3 reads in full as CASSIVPGSPLFF.